The subject of this entry is one TCR beta chain. Its specificity is unknown. The entry originates in a study of CD8+CD57+ T cells in acquired aplastic anemia. Study-level information: When averaged, DNA from sorted CD4+ and CD8+ cells came to around 3.4 ug. Healthy donors yielded roughly 9.8 million CD4+ cell reads on average.

Genomic DNA acted as the template from which TCR beta VDJ combination and CDR3 sequence profiling were carried out. MiXCR was run by TCRdb on the reads, yielding one entry per CDR3 protein. The repertoire includes 150,000 to 200,000 distinct CDR3 sequences, approximately 60% of them detected once, and 45% sits in the top ten. Deletions cut 6 bases from V and 2 bases from J, with 14 bases between. This CDR3 has 14 amino acids. The germline V gene has CDR1 MNHNY and CDR2 SVGAGI (reference sequence). Study results and limitations: With respect to CD8+ Simpson's diversity, patients and controls did not differ significantly. Comparison of patients with controls identified approximately 28 shared CD8+ CDR3 sequences.

The material sequenced was sorted CD4+, CD8+, or CD8+CD57+ T cells (not recorded which) from PBMCs. The source is a human donor in good health. This rearrangement joins TRBV6-6 to TRBJ2-7, with D perhaps TRBD1 or TRBD2 (5 bases each). DNA of the CDR3: TGTGCCAGCAGCCCCGGGGCCCCGACCTACGAGCAGTACTTC. It codes for CASSPGAPTYEQYF.